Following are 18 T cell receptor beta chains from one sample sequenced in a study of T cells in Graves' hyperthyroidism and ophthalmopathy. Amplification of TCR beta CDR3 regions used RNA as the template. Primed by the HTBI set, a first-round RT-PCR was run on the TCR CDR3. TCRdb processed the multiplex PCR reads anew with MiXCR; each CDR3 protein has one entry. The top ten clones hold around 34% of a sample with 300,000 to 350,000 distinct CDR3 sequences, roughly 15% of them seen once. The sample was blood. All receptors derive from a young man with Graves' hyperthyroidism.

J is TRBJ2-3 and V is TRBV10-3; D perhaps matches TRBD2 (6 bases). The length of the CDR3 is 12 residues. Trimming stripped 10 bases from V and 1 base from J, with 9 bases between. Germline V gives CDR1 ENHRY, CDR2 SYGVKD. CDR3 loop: CATGGGTDTQYF. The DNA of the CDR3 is TGTGCCACCGGCGGGGGCACAGATACGCAGTATTTT.

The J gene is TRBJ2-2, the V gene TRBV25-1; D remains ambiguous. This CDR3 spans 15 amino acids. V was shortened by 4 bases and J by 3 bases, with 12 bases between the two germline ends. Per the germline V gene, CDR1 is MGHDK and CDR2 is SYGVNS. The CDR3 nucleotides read TGTGCCAGCAGTGGCGAGAACCTCTACACCGGGGAGCTGTTTTTT. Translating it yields CASSGENLYTGELFF.

The CDR3 loop reads CASSSLGQGAAERVGYTF. In nucleotides, the CDR3 is TGTGCCAGCAGCTCGCTTGGACAGGGGGCTGCGGAGCGAGTGGGCTACACCTTC. The chain employs TRBV11-2 and TRBJ1-2; TRBD1 agrees at 11 bases. The trim removed 4 bases at V and 8 bases at J, leaving 18 bases unmatched. This CDR3 contains 18 residues. Germline CDR1 reads SGHAT; CDR2 reads FQNNGV.

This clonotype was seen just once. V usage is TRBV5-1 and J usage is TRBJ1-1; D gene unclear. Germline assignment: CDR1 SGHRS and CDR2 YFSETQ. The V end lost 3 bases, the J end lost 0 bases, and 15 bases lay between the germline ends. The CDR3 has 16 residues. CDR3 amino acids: CASSSGRGPMNTEAFF. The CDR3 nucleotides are TGCGCCAGCAGCTCTGGTCGCGGACCTATGAACACTGAAGCTTTCTTT.

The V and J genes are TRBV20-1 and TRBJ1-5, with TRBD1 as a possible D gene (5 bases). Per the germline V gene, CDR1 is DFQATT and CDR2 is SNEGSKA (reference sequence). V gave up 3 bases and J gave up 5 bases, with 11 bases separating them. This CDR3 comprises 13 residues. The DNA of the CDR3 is TGCAGTGCTAGTCGGCAGGGACATCAGCCCCAGCATTTT. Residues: CSASRQGHQPQHF.

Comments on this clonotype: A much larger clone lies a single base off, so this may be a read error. The CDR3 region is CASTSLLDTQYF. In nucleotides, the CDR3 is TGTGCCAGCACCTCCCTTTTGGATACGCAGTATTTT. The rearrangement links TRBV28 to TRBJ2-3; D is undetermined. Germline CDR1 reads MDHEN; CDR2 reads SYDVKM. CDR3 length: 12 amino acids. Trimming removed 7 bases from V and 6 bases from J, with 11 bases in between.

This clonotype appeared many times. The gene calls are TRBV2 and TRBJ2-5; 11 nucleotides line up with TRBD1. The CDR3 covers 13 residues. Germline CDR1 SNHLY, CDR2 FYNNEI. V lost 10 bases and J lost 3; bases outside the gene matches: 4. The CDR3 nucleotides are TGTGCCACCTTGGGACAGGGGGAAGAGACCCAGTACTTC. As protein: CATLGQGEETQYF.

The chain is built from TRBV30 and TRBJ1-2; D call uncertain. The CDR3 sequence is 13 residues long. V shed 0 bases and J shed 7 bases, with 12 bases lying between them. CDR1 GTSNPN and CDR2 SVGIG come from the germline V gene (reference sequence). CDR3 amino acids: CAWSVGGRSGYTF. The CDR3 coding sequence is TGTGCCTGGAGTGTAGGAGGAAGATCTGGCTACACCTTC.

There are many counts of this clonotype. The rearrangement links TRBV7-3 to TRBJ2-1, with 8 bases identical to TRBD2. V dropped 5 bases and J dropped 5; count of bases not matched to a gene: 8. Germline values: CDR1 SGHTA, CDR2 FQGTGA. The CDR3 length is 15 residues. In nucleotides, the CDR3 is TGTGCCAGCAGCAATCGGGAGGGCCTGGACAATGAGCAGTTCTTC. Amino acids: CASSNREGLDNEQFF.

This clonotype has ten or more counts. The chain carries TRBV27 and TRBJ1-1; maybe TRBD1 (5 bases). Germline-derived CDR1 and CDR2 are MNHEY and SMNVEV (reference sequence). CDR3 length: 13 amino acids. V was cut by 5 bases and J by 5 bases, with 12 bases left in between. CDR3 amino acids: CASSGSEGTEAFF. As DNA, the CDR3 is TGTGCCAGCAGTGGCTCGGAGGGGACTGAAGCTTTCTTT.

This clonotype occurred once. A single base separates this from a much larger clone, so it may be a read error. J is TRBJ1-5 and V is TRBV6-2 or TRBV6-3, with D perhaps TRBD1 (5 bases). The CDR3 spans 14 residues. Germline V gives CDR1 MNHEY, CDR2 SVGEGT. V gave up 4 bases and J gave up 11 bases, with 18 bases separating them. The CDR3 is CASSFNIQAGAQHF. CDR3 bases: TGTGCCAGCAGTTTTAACATCCAGGCGGGGGCCCAGCATTTT.

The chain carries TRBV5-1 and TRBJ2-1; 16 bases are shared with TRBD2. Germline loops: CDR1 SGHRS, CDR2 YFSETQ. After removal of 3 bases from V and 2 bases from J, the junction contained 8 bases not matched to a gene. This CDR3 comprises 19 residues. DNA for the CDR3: TGCGCCAGCAGCTCCGAGGGACTAGCGGGAGGGCCCGCCTACAATGAGCAGTTCTTC. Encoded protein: CASSSEGLAGGPAYNEQFF.

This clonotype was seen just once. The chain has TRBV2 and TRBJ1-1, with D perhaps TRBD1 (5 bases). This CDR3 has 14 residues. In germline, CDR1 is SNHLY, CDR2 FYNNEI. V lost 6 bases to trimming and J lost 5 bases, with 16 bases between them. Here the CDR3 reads CASRNQGASTEAFF. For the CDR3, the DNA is TGTGCCAGCAGAAACCAGGGTGCGTCGACTGAAGCTTTCTTT. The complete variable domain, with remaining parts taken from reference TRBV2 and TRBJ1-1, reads EPEVTQTPSHQVTQMGQEVILRCVPISNHLYFYWYRQILGQKVEFLVSFYNNEISEKSEIFDDQFSVERPDGSNFTLKIRSTKLEDSAMYFCASRNQGASTEAFFGQGTRLTVV.

The CDR3 reads CASSSTGRGGETQYF. CDR3 DNA: TGCGCCAGCAGCTCCACGGGAAGAGGCGGGGAGACCCAGTACTTC. This rearrangement joins TRBV5-1 to TRBJ2-5, with a possible D match to TRBD2 (5 bases). The CDR3 is 15 amino acids. The V gene's germline CDR1 is SGHRS and CDR2 YFSETQ. The V end lost 3 bases, the J end lost 5 bases, and 17 bases lay between the germline ends.

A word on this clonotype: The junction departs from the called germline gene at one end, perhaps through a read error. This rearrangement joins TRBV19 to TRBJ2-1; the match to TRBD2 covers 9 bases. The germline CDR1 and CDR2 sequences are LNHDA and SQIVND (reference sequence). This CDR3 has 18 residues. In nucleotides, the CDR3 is TGTGCCGGTAGTAAATGGTTGGTTAGGCTAGCGGGAAGCAATGAGCAGTTCTTC. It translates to CAGSKWLVRLAGSNEQFF.

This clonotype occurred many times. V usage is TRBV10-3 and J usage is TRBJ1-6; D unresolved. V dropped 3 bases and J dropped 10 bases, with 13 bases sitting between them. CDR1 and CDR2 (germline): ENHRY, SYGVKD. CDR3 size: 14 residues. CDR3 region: CAISERGIYSPLHF. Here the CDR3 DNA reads TGTGCCATCAGTGAACGGGGAATCTACTCACCCCTCCACTTT.

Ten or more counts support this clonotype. The CDR3 here is CASSLNWGTEAFF. CDR3 coding DNA: TGTGCCAGCAGCTTAAATTGGGGCACTGAAGCTTTCTTT. The chain employs TRBV7-8 and TRBJ1-1; no definite D call. Germline lookup yields CDR1 SGHVS and CDR2 FQNEAQ. This CDR3 is 13 amino acids long. The V gene lost 2 bases and the J gene lost 4 bases, with 8 bases spanning the gap.

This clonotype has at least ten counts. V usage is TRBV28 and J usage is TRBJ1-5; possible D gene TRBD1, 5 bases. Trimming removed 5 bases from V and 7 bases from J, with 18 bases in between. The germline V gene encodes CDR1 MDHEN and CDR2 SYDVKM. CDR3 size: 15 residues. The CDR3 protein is CASSQAGGDGQPQHF. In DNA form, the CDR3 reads TGTGCCAGCAGTCAGGCGGGGGGAGACGGACAGCCCCAGCATTTT.